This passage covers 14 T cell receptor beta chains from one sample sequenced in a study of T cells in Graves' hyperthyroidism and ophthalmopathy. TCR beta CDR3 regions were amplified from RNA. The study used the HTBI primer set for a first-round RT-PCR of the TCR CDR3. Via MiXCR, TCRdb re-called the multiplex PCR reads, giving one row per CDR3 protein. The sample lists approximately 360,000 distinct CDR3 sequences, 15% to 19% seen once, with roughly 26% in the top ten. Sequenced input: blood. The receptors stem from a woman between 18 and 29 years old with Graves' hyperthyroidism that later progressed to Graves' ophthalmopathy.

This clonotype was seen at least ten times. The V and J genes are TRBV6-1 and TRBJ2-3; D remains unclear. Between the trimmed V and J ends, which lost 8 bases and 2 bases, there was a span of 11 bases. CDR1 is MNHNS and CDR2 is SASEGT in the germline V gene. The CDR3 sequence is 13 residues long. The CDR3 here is CASAVRSTDTQYF. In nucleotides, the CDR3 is TGTGCCAGCGCGGTCCGCTCCACAGATACGCAGTATTTT.

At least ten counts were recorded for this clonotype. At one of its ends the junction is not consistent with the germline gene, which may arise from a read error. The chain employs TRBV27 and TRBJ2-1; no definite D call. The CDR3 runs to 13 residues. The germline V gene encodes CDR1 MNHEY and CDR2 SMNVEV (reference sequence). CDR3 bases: TGTGCCAGCAGCTCCGGGCGCTACGATGAGCAGTTCTTC. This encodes CASSSGRYDEQFF.

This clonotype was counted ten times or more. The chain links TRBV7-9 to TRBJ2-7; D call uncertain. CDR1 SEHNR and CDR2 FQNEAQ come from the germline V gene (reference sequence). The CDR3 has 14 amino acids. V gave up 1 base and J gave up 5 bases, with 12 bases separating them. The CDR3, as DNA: TGTGCCAGCAGCTTAGTGGGAAATATCAACGAGCAGTACTTC. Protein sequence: CASSLVGNINEQYF.

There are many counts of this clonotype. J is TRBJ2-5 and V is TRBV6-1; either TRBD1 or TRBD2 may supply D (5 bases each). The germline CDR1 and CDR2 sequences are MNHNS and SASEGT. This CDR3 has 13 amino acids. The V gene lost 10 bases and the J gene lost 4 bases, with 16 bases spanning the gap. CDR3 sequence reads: CATLSEGRETQYF. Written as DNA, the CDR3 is TGTGCCACTCTGAGCGAGGGGAGAGAGACCCAGTACTTC.

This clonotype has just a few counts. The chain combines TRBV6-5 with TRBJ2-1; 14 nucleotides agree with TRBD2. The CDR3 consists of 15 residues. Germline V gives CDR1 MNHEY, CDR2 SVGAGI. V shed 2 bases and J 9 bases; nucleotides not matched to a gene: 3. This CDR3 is CASSYGTSGRSEQFF. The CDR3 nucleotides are TGTGCCAGCAGTTACGGGACTAGCGGGAGAAGTGAGCAGTTCTTC.

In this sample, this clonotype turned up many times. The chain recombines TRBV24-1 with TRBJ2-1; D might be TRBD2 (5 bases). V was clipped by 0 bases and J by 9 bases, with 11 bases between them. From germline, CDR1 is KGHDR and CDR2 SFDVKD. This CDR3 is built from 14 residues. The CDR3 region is CATSDLDVGVEQFF. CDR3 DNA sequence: TGTGCCACCAGTGATTTGGACGTCGGGGTTGAGCAGTTCTTC.

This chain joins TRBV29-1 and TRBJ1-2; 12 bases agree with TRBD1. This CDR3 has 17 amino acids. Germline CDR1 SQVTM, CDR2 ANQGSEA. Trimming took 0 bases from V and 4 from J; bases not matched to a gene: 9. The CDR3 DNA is TGCAGCGTTGAAGACTACACCGGGACAGGGGGCGCCTATGGCTACACCTTC. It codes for CSVEDYTGTGGAYGYTF.

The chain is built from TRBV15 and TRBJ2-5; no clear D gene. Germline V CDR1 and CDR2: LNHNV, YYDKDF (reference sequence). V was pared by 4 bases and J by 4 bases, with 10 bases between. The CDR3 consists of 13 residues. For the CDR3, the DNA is TGTGCCACCAGCATCAGATTAGGAGAGACCCAGTACTTC. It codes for CATSIRLGETQYF.

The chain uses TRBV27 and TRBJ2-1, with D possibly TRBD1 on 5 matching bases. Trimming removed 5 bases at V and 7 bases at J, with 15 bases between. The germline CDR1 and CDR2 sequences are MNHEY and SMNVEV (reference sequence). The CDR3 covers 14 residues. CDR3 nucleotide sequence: TGTGCCAGCAGTCTTCCAGGGCCGTTGAATGAGCAGTTCTTC. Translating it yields CASSLPGPLNEQFF.

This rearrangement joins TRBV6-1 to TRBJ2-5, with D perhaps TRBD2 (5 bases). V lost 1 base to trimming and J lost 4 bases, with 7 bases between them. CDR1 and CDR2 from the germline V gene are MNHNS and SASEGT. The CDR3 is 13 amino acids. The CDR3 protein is CASSEGLAETQYF. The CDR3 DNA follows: TGTGCCAGCAGTGAAGGGCTAGCAGAGACCCAGTACTTC.

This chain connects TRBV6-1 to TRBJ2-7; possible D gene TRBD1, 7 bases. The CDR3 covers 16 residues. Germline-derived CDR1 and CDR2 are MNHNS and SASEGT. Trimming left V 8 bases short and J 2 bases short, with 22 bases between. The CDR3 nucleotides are TGTGCCAGCTGTCGTCCCCGGACAGGACTACCCTACGAGCAGTACTTC. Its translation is CASCRPRTGLPYEQYF.

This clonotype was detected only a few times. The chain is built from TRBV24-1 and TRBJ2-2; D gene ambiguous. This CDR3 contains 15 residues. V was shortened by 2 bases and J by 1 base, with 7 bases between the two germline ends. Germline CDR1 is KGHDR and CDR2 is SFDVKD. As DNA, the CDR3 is TGTGCCACCAGTGATTACTACCAGAACACCGGGGAGCTGTTTTTT. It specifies CATSDYYQNTGELFF.

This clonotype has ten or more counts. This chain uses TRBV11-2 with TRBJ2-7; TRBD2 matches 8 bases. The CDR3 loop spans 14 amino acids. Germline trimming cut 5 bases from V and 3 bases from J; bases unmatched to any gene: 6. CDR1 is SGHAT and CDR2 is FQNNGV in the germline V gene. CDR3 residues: CASSIERGYYEQYF. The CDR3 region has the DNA TGTGCCAGCAGCATTGAGCGGGGGTACTACGAGCAGTACTTC. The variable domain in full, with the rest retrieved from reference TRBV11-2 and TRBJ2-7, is EAGVAQSPRYKIIEKRQSVAFWCNPISGHATLYWYQQILGQGPKLLIQFQNNGVVDDSQLPKDRFSAERLKGVDSTLKIQPAKLEDSAVYLCASSIERGYYEQYFGPGTRLTVT.

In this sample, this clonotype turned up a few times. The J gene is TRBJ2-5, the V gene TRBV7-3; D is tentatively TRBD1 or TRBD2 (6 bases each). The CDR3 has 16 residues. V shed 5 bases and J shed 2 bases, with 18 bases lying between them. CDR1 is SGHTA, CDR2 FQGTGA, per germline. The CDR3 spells CASSQTGGETQETQYF. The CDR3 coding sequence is TGTGCCAGCAGCCAAACCGGGGGCGAAACACAAGAGACCCAGTACTTC.